This T cell receptor (beta chain) was captured by sequencing in a study of T cells in Graves' hyperthyroidism and ophthalmopathy. Study observations and caveats: Blood held most thyroid clonotypes expanded above 0.001 frequency. Ophthalmopathy was distinguished from stable hyperthyroidism by 13 V-J signatures.

This clonotype was detected ten times or more. Its antigen is not known. Regions amplified from RNA transcripts were the TCR beta CDR3 regions. In the first-round RT-PCR of the TCR CDR3, the HTBI primer set was used. TCRdb itself ran the multiplex PCR reads through MiXCR, one entry per CDR3 protein. The sample gives nearly 250,000 distinct CDR3 sequences, approximately 25% of which show up once; about 40% is in the top ten. There are 13 residues in the CDR3. The V end was cut by 7 bases, the J end by 4 bases, with 14 bases between. CDR1 MDHEN and CDR2 SYDVKM come from the germline V gene. The chain uses TRBV28 and TRBJ2-7; no clear D gene. The sample taken for sequencing was blood. The receptor was isolated from a woman aged 35 to 49 with Graves' ophthalmopathy. As DNA, the CDR3 is TGTGCCAGCAAAGGACCGATTTGGTACGAGCAGTACTTC. This codes for CASKGPIWYEQYF.